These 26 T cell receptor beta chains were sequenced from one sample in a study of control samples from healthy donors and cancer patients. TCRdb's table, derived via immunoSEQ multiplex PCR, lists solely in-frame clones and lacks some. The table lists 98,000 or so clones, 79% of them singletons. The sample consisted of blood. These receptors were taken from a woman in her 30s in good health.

CDR3 bases: TGTGCCAGCAGCCTTTACAGGACTGAGAATAGCAATCAGCCCCAGCATTTT. Protein: CASSLYRTENSNQPQHF. The chain has TRBV28 and TRBJ1-5, with D perhaps TRBD1 (5 bases). The CDR3 sequence is 17 residues long. Germline V gene data show CDR1 as MDHEN and CDR2 as SYDVKM. V dropped 6 bases and J dropped 0 bases, with 18 bases sitting between them.

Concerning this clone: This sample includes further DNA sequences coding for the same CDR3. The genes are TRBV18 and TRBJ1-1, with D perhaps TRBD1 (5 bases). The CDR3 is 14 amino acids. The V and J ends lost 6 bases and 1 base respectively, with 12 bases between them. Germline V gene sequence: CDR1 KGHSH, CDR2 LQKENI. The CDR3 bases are TGTGCCAGCTCCCTCGGCCAGGGGAACACTGAAGCTTTCTTT. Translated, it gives CASSLGQGNTEAFF.

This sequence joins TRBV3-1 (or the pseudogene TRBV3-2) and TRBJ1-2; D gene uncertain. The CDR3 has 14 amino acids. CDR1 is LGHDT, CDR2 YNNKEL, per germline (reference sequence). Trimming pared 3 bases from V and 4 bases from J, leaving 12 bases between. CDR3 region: CASSHPRACYGYTF. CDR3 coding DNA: TGTGCCAGCAGCCATCCCCGGGCCTGCTATGGCTACACCTTC.

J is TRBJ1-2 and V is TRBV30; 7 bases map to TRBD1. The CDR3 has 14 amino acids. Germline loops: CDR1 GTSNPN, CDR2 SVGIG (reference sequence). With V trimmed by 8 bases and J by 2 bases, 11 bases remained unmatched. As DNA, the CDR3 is TGTGCCATGGCGGCCGGGACAGTAAACTATGGCTACACCTTC. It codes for CAMAAGTVNYGYTF.

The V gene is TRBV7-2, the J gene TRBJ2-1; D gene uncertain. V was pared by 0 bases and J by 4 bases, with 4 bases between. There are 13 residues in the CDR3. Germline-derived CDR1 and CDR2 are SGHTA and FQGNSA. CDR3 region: CASSLAPYNEQFF. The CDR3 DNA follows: TGTGCCAGCAGCTTAGCTCCGTACAATGAGCAGTTCTTC.

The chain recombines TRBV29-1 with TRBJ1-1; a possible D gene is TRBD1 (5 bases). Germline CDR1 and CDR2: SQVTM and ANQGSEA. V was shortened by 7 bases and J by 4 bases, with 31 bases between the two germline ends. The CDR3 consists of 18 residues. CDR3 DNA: TGCAGCGCGGGTCCGCTGAACGGGCAGGGCGAGGGGAGCACTGAAGCTTTCTTT. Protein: CSAGPLNGQGEGSTEAFF.

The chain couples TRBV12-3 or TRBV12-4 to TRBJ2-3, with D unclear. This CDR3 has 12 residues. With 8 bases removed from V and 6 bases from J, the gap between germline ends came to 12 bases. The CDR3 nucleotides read TGTGCCAGCGGAAACTCGACGGATACGCAGTATTTT. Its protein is CASGNSTDTQYF.

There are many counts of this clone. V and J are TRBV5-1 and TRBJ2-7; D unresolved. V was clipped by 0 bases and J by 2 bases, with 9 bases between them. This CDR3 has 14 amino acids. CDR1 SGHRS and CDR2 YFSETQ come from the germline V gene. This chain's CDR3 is CASSLDAHAYEQYF. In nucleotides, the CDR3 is TGCGCCAGCAGCTTGGATGCGCACGCCTACGAGCAGTACTTC.

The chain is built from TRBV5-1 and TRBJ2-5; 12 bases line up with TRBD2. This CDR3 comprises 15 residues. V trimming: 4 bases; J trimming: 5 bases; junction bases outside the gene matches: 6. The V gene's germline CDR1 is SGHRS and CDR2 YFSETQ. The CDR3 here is CASSRPGLAGETQYF. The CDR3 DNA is TGCGCCAGCAGCAGACCGGGACTAGCGGGTGAGACCCAGTACTTC. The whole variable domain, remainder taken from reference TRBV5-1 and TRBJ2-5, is KAGVTQTPRYLIKTRGQQVTLSCSPISGHRSVSWYQQTPGQGLQFLFEYFSETQRNKGNFPGRFSGRQFSNSRSEMNVSTLELGDSALYLCASSRPGLAGETQYFGPGTRLLVL.

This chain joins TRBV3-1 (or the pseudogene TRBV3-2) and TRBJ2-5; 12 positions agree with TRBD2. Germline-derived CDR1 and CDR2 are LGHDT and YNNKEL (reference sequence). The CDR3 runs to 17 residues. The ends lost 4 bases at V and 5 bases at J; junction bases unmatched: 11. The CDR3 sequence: CASSPQRLAGGMETQYF. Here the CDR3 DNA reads TGTGCCAGCAGCCCACAGCGGCTAGCGGGGGGGATGGAGACCCAGTACTTC.

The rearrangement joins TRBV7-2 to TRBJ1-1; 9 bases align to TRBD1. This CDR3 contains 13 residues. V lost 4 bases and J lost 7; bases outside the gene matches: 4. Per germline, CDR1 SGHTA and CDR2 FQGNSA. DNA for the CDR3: TGTGCCAGCAGCTCGACAGGGGGGAATGAAGCTTTCTTT. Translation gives CASSSTGGNEAFF. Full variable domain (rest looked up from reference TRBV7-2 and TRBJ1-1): GAGVSQSPSNKVTEKGKDVELRCDPISGHTALYWYRQSLGQGLEFLIYFQGNSAPDKSGLPSDRFSAERTGGSVSTLTIQRTQQEDSAVYLCASSSTGGNEAFFGQGTRLTVV.

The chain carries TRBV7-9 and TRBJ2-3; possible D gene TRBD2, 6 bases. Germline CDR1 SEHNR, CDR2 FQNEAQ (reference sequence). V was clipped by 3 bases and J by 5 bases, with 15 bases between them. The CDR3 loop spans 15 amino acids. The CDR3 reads CASSFTLAMGDTQYF. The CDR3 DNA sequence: TGTGCCAGCAGCTTTACGCTAGCGATGGGAGATACGCAGTATTTT.

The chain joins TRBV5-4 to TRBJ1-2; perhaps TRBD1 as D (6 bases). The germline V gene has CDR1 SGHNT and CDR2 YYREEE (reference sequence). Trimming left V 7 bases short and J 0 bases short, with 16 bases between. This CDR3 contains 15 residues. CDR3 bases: TGTGCCAGCTCGGTCGGGACAACTACTAACTATGGCTACACCTTC. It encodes CASSVGTTTNYGYTF.

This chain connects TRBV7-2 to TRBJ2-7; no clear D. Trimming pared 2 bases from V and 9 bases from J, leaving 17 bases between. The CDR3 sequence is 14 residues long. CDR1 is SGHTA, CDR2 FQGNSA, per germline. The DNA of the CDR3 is TGTGCCAGCAGCTTATCACATCTCTTTCTTGGGCAGTACTTC. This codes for CASSLSHLFLGQYF.

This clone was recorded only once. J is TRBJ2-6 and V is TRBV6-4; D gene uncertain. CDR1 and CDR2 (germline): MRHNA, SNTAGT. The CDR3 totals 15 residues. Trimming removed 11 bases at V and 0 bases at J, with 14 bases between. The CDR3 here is CARPSVNSGANVLTF. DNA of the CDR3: TGTGCCCGGCCCAGCGTGAACTCTGGGGCCAACGTCCTGACTTTC.

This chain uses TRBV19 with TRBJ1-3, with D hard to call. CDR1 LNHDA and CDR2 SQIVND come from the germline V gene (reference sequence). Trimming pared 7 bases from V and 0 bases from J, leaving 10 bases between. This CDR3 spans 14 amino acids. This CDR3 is CASIDGSSGNTIYF. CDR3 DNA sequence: TGTGCCAGTATCGATGGAAGCTCTGGAAACACCATATATTTT.

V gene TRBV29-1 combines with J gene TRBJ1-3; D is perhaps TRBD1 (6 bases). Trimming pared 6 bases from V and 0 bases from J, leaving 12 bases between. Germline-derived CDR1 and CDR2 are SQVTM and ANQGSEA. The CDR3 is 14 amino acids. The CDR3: CSVSRDNSGNTIYF. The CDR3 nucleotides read TGCAGCGTCTCAAGGGACAACTCTGGAAACACCATATATTTT.

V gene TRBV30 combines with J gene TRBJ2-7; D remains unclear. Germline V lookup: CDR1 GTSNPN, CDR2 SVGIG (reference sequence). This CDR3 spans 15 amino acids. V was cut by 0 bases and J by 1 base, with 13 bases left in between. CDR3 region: CAWSVHLSPSYEQYF. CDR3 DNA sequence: TGTGCCTGGAGTGTCCATCTGAGTCCTTCCTACGAGCAGTACTTC.

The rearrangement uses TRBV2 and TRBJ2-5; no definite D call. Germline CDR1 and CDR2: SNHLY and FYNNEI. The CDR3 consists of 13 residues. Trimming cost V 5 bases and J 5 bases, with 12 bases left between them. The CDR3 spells CASSSDRVETQYF. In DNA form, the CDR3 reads TGTGCCAGCAGTAGCGACCGGGTGGAGACCCAGTACTTC.

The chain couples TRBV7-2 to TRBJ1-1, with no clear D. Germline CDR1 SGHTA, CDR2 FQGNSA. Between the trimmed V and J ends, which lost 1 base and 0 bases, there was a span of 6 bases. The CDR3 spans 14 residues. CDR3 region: CASSLGTVNTEAFF. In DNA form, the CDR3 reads TGTGCCAGCAGCTTAGGAACAGTGAACACTGAAGCTTTCTTT. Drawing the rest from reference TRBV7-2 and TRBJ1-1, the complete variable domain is GAGVSQSPSNKVTEKGKDVELRCDPISGHTALYWYRQSLGQGLEFLIYFQGNSAPDKSGLPSDRFSAERTGGSVSTLTIQRTQQEDSAVYLCASSLGTVNTEAFFGQGTRLTVV.

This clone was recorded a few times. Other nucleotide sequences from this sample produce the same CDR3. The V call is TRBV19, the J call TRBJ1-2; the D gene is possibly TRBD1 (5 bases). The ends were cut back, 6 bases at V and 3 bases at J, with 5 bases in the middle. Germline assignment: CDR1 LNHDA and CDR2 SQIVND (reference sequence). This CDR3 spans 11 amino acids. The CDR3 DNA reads TGTGCCAGTAGCAGGGACTATGGCTACACCTTC. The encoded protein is CASSRDYGYTF.

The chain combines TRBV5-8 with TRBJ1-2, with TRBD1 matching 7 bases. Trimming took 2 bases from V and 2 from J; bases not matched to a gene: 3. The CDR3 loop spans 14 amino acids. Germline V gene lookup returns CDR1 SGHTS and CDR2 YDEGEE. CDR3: CASSFGDSNYGYTF. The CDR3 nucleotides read TGTGCCAGCAGCTTTGGGGACAGCAACTATGGCTACACCTTC.

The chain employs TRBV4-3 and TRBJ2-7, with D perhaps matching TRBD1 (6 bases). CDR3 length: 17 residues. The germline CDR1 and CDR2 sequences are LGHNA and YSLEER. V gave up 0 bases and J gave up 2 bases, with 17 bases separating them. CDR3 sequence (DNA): TGCGCCAGCAGCCAAGAGTCTACAGGGTCTTCAGCCTACGAGCAGTACTTC. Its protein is CASSQESTGSSAYEQYF.

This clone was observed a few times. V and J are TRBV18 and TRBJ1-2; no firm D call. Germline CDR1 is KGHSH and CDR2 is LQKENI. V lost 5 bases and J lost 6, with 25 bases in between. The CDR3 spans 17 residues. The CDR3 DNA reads TGTGCCAGCTCAGCCGACGGACTCCCATTTGAGGTAGATGGCTACACCTTC. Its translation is CASSADGLPFEVDGYTF.

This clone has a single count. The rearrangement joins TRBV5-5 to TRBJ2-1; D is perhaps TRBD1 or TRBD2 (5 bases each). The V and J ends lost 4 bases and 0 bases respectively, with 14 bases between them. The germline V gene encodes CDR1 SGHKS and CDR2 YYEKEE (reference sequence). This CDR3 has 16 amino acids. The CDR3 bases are TGTGCCAGCAGCGGTTCCGGGACCCCCTCCTACAATGAGCAGTTCTTC. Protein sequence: CASSGSGTPSYNEQFF.

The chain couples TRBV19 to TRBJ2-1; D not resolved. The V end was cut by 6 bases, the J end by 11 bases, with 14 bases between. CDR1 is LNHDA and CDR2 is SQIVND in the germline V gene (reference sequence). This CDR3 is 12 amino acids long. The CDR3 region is CASSQNFGQQFF. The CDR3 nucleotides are TGTGCCAGTAGCCAAAACTTCGGGCAGCAGTTCTTC.